The rows below give T cell receptor beta chains drawn from one sample of a study of metastatic and nonmetastatic thyroid tumors. TCRdb re-called the PCR reads via MiXCR. The data hold more than 5,500 clones, with 15% to 20% observed a single time. What was sequenced was adjacent normal tissue. All receptors come from a male donor with papillary thyroid cancer or a benign thyroid nodule (not recorded which). Some clones in this sample may be carry-over from other donors' samples. The CDR3 runs from the conserved cysteine through the conserved F or W. A D gene is named only where the DNA matches it firmly. Part of the rows lack a size; the others show once, few, many or a class for expanded clones.

v_gene	j_gene	d_gene	abundance	CDR3aa	CDR3nt
TRBV19	TRBJ2-5	NA	NA	CASSTGDSQETQYF	TGTGCCAGTTCTACGGGGGACTCCCAAGAGACCCAGTACTTC
TRBV6-1	TRBJ1-4	NA	NA	CASSEAGAPEGEKLFF	TGTGCCAGCAGTGAAGCGGGGGCACCAGAGGGGGAAAAACTGTTTTTT
TRBV6-4	TRBJ2-7	TRBD1	few	CASSDVMARQGAYEQYF	TGTGCCAGCAGTGATGTTATGGCGAGACAGGGGGCCTACGAGCAGTACTTC
TRBV28	TRBJ1-5	NA	few	CASSPWTGEGNQPQHF	TGTGCCAGCAGCCCGTGGACCGGCGAGGGCAATCAGCCCCAGCATTTT
TRBV19	TRBJ2-3	NA	medium-sized	CASSIGLTDTQYF	TGTGCCAGTAGTATCGGGCTCACAGATACGCAGTATTTT
TRBV7-9	TRBJ2-3	NA	many	CASSWTTGGWGTDTQYF	TGTGCCAGCAGCTGGACCACCGGGGGTTGGGGGACAGATACGCAGTATTTT
TRBV7-8	TRBJ1-2	NA	NA	CASSLAGRYGYTF	TGTGCCAGCAGCTTAGCCGGTCGCTATGGCTACACCTTC
TRBV20-1	TRBJ1-5	NA	NA	CSARDGTIVGPQHF	TGCAGTGCTAGAGATGGTACAATCGTAGGGCCCCAGCATTTT
TRBV19	TRBJ2-7	NA	few	CASSIGTSYEQYF	TGTGCCAGTAGTATAGGCACCTCCTACGAGCAGTACTTC
TRBV27	TRBJ1-5	TRBD1	NA	CASSHMPGQGVWGRPQHF	TGTGCCAGCAGTCACATGCCGGGACAGGGGGTCTGGGGGAGGCCCCAGCATTTT
TRBV19	TRBJ2-2	NA	NA	CASSNSGFGTGELFF	TGTGCCAGTAGTAATTCCGGGTTCGGGACCGGGGAGCTGTTTTTT
TRBV28	TRBJ1-2	NA	NA	CASSKDTGYTF	TGTGCCAGCAGTAAGGACACGGGCTACACCTTC
TRBV28	TRBJ2-3	NA	NA	CASSLSGAGSDTQYF	TGTGCCAGCAGTTTAAGTGGCGCAGGATCAGATACGCAGTATTTT
TRBV5-1	TRBJ1-1	TRBD1	once	CASSLGQGANTEAFF	TGCGCCAGCAGCTTGGGCCAGGGGGCGAACACTGAAGCTTTCTTT
TRBV2	TRBJ2-7	TRBD1	NA	CASTPDRANGQYF	TGTGCCAGCACCCCGGACAGGGCCAACGGGCAGTACTTC
TRBV7-2	TRBJ1-3	NA	NA	CASSLNMGNTIYF	TGTGCCAGCAGCTTAAATATGGGAAACACCATATATTTT
TRBV20-1	TRBJ1-6	NA	NA	CSADPRLVNSPLHF	TGCAGTGCCGATCCTCGACTCGTGAATTCACCCCTCCACTTT
TRBV20-1	TRBJ2-5	TRBD1	NA	CSASKQGQETQYF	TGCAGTGCTAGTAAACAGGGGCAAGAGACCCAGTACTTC
TRBV27	TRBJ1-6	NA	NA	CASRTQVGAYNSPLHF	TGTGCCAGCAGGACCCAAGTAGGGGCTTATAATTCACCCCTCCACTTT
TRBV27	TRBJ1-2	TRBD1	few	CASSYRGLGGYTF	TGTGCCAGCAGCTACAGGGGGCTAGGGGGCTACACCTTC
TRBV10-2	TRBJ2-1	NA	few	CASKGNRAYNEQFF	TGCGCCAGCAAAGGGAACCGGGCCTACAATGAGCAGTTCTTC
TRBV7-9	TRBJ1-2	NA	NA	CASSFNRIGYGYTF	TGTGCCAGCAGCTTTAACAGAATAGGCTATGGCTACACCTTC
TRBV5-1	TRBJ1-6	TRBD1	NA	CASSLQQGLGNSPLHF	TGCGCCAGCAGCTTGCAACAGGGGTTGGGCAATTCACCCCTCCACTTT
TRBV6-5	TRBJ2-3	TRBD2	NA	CASSSSAGVADTQYF	TGTGCCAGCAGTTCCTCAGCGGGAGTGGCAGATACGCAGTATTTT
TRBV7-6	TRBJ2-1	NA	NA	CASSLDPVSNEQFF	TGTGCCAGCAGCTTAGATCCCGTGAGCAATGAGCAGTTCTTC
TRBV20-1	TRBJ2-3	NA	once	CSARDPSGAPGGTDTQYF	TGCAGTGCTAGAGACCCTTCCGGCGCTCCGGGTGGCACAGATACGCAGTATTTT
TRBV10-3	TRBJ1-2	NA	few	CAISESGGFNYGYTF	TGTGCCATCAGTGAGTCGGGCGGGTTTAACTATGGCTACACCTTC
TRBV12-3/TRBV12-4	TRBJ2-2	NA	NA	CASVGGWAGELFF	TGTGCCAGCGTCGGGGGTTGGGCCGGGGAGCTGTTTTTT
TRBV5-1	TRBJ2-7	TRBD1	NA	CASRPGQALREQYF	TGCGCCAGCAGGCCGGGACAGGCACTAAGAGAGCAGTACTTC
TRBV28	TRBJ1-5	NA	NA	CASSPQSSGNQPQHF	TGTGCCAGCAGTCCCCAGAGTAGTGGCAATCAGCCCCAGCATTTT
TRBV3-1	TRBJ2-1	TRBD2	many	CASRIESGDNEQFF	TGTGCCAGCAGGATAGAGAGCGGGGACAATGAGCAGTTCTTC
TRBV2	TRBJ1-2	NA	NA	CASSVEGSGYTF	TGTGCCAGCAGTGTGGAGGGGTCCGGCTACACCTTC
TRBV24-1	TRBJ2-1	NA	few	CATSDSSGSYNEQFF	TGTGCCACCAGTGATAGTAGCGGTTCCTACAATGAGCAGTTCTTC
TRBV4-1	TRBJ2-7	NA	few	CASSQALAPSEYEQYF	TGCGCCAGCAGCCAGGCTCTAGCCCCTTCCGAATACGAGCAGTACTTC
TRBV11-2	TRBJ2-7	NA	NA	CASSLAVQYEQYF	TGTGCCAGCAGCTTAGCGGTCCAGTACGAGCAGTACTTC
TRBV12-3/TRBV12-4	TRBJ1-3	NA	few	CASSLGGVAGNTIYF	TGTGCCAGCAGCCTGGGCGGGGTCGCCGGAAACACCATATATTTT
TRBV7-2	TRBJ2-5	TRBD2	NA	CASSLEGSSGVRAQYF	TGTGCCAGCAGCTTAGAAGGGTCTAGCGGGGTTCGGGCCCAGTACTTC
TRBV27	TRBJ2-3	NA	NA	CASILSQRRYTDTQYF	TGTGCCAGCATTTTATCCCAGCGGAGATACACAGATACGCAGTATTTT
TRBV6-1	TRBJ1-1	NA	few	CASSETPNTEAFF	TGTGCCAGCAGCGAGACACCGAACACTGAAGCTTTCTTT
TRBV11-2	TRBJ2-1	TRBD2	NA	CASTPIIGDYNYNEQFF	TGTGCCAGCACCCCGATAATTGGGGACTATAACTACAATGAGCAGTTCTTC
TRBV24-1	TRBJ2-2	NA	medium-sized	CATSDLRGSTGELFF	TGTGCCACCAGTGATTTGAGGGGGTCGACTGGGGAGCTGTTTTTT
TRBV7-9	TRBJ1-2	NA	NA	CASSPTTSNYGYTF	TGTGCCAGCAGCCCGACAACGTCTAACTATGGCTACACCTTC
TRBV6-1	TRBJ1-5	NA	large	CASSLNRHENQPQHF	TGTGCCAGCAGTTTAAACCGCCATGAAAATCAGCCCCAGCATTTT
TRBV2	TRBJ2-2	TRBD1	few	CASSQGTDGELFF	TGTGCCAGCAGTCAGGGGACAGACGGGGAGCTGTTTTTT
TRBV6-2/TRBV6-3	TRBJ2-1	TRBD2	many	CASSYLFGAGGPGEQFF	TGTGCCAGCAGTTACCTCTTCGGAGCGGGAGGGCCCGGTGAGCAGTTCTTC
TRBV5-1	TRBJ2-7	TRBD2	many	CASSRFIIAGGNNEQYF	TGCGCCAGCAGCCGGTTTATTATAGCGGGGGGCAACAACGAGCAGTACTTC
TRBV6-1	TRBJ1-2	NA	NA	CASLRDTADYGYTF	TGTGCCAGCCTACGGGACACAGCGGACTATGGCTACACCTTC
TRBV24-1	TRBJ2-1	NA	NA	CATSDLQAGNEQFF	TGTGCCACCAGTGATTTGCAGGCCGGGAATGAGCAGTTCTTC
TRBV15	TRBJ2-3	NA	NA	CATSRDRGAALTDTQYF	TGTGCCACCAGCAGAGATAGGGGGGCAGCGCTCACAGATACGCAGTATTTT